The 5 T cell receptor beta chains reported below all come from one sample, sequenced in a study of blood T cell repertoires in COVID-19. Repertoires were generated with immunoSEQ multiplex PCR, while TCRdb's copy carries only in-frame clones and drops some. Of almost 400,000 clones listed, 85% to 90% are singletons. The sample taken for sequencing was PBMCs or T cells enriched from blood (not recorded which). These receptors were obtained from a woman aged 30 to 39 who had recovered from COVID-19.

The CDR3: CAWSVRAEKLFF. DNA of the CDR3: TGTGCCTGGAGTGTACGAGCAGAAAAACTGTTTTTT. V is TRBV30 and J is TRBJ1-4, with no clear D. Germline values: CDR1 GTSNPN, CDR2 SVGIG (reference sequence). V was cut by 0 bases and J by 8 bases, with 7 bases left in between. The CDR3 is 12 residues long.

This chain uses TRBV12-5 with TRBJ1-5; tentatively, D is TRBD1 (5 bases). CDR3 size: 12 residues. Deletions cut 9 bases from V and 4 bases from J, with 10 bases between. Per the germline V gene, CDR1 is LGHNT and CDR2 is FRNRAP. The CDR3, as DNA: TGTGCTAGCGGAGGGGAGAATCAGCCCCAGCATTTT. Protein product: CASGGENQPQHF.

The chain joins TRBV7-2 to TRBJ2-1, with 13 bases fitting TRBD2. The trim removed 4 bases at V and 9 bases at J, leaving 12 bases unmatched. This CDR3 is 17 amino acids long. The germline gives CDR1 SGHTA, CDR2 FQGNSA. The CDR3: CASSSYPGLAGVSEQFF. The CDR3 bases are TGTGCCAGCAGCTCCTATCCCGGACTAGCGGGGGTGTCTGAGCAGTTCTTC.

V is TRBV6-5 and J is TRBJ2-7; 7 bases map to TRBD1. With V trimmed by 6 bases and J by 3 bases, 8 bases remained unmatched. Germline assignment: CDR1 MNHEY and CDR2 SVGAGI. This CDR3 has 14 amino acids. The CDR3, as DNA: TGTGCCAGCAGCTTCGGGACAGCTAACTACGAGCAGTACTTC. Translating gives CASSFGTANYEQYF.

This clone was recorded a few times. The J gene is TRBJ1-6, the V gene TRBV9; 8 positions agree with TRBD1. The ends lost 2 bases at V and 7 bases at J; junction bases unmatched: 5. The germline CDR1 and CDR2 sequences are SGDLS and YYNGEE. This CDR3 comprises 15 residues. CDR3 sequence: CASSVRTGYNSPLHF. The CDR3 nucleotides are TGTGCCAGCAGCGTTCGGACAGGGTACAATTCACCCCTCCACTTT.